This T cell receptor (beta chain) originates from a study of OX40 agonist ivuxolimab in advanced cancers. Regarding the study as a whole: The mean number of expanded clones was higher in CD8+ T cells than in CD4+.

Here immunoSEQ multiplex PCR was the method, and the copy in TCRdb shows in-frame clones only, minus some. The data contain 55,000 to 75,000 clones, roughly 85% of them seen just once; the ten biggest clones take up about 5%. This clone was detected only once. The antigen is not known. V lost 6 bases and J lost 3, with 18 bases in between. This CDR3 is built from 16 residues. Looked up from germline, CDR1 is SNHLY and CDR2 is FYNNEI. Sequenced here: CD4+ or CD8+ T cells sorted from blood, sampled in a trial of the OX40 agonist ivuxolimab. This clonotype was sampled from an adult with an advanced solid tumor such as melanoma, head and neck, liver or kidney cancer. The chain combines TRBV2 with TRBJ1-5, with a weak D call TRBD1 (6 bases). CDR3 region: CASRQDRDRINQPQHF. The DNA for the CDR3 is TGTGCCAGCAGGCAAGATCGCGACAGGATCAATCAGCCCCAGCATTTT.